This paragraph reports one T cell receptor (beta chain). In this sample, this clonotype turned up many times. The clone's antigen remains unknown. It has no much larger one-base neighbor in the sample; base qualities were not kept. The sample comes from a study of CD8 T cells in ankylosing spondylitis (dated by TCRdb to 2015 to 2018). As for the study more broadly: The study set out to find disease-linked TCR variants by profiling T cell receptor beta repertoires in ankylosing spondylitis patients and healthy donors. The whole study cohort included 108 healthy donors and 25 or so ankylosing spondylitis patients. Samples of peripheral blood were taken, and for ankylosing spondylitis patients, synovial fluid was collected as well. The research as a whole found: Blood from ankylosing spondylitis patients appeared to be characterized by a TCR beta motif composed of several highly homologous amino acid variants. The disease-linked clones were reported as significantly enriched in matched synovial fluid samples from ankylosing spondylitis patients. Some TCR beta motif variants had previously been reported in synovial fluid and blood of reactive arthritis patients, which suggested common disease-initiation mechanisms. In peripheral blood, the disease-linked clones were found at relatively low frequencies and had a CD8+ phenotype.

Sequencing took place on an Illumina HiSeq 2500. TCR beta libraries were prepared by quantitative 5'-RACE with molecular barcodes. For the original study's pipeline: A new computational method, built on a probabilistic model of VDJ rearrangement, was used to identify disease-linked TCR variants. TCRdb handled the public reads itself, with Q25 trimming in fastp and clone calling in MiXCR, and kept productive beta chains. Every entry covers one CDR3 protein and lists the most common genes and DNA from its rows. TCRdb, not the original authors, processed these V and J calls. For this sample the table gives about 840,000 distinct CDR3 sequences, of which approximately 10% were detected only once. Of the sample, roughly 0.51% falls within the top ten clones. The CDR3 runs 15 residues from the cysteine to the phenylalanine. Kept here is only the CDR3 DNA, which spans 45 bases and is read in frame from base 1. CDR1 and CDR2 are drawn from the germline V gene: MGHRA, YSYEKL. V sheds 4 bases and J sheds 0 bases, leaving 9 bases between their ends.

The receptor comes from a male donor with ankylosing spondylitis. The specimen was blood, either unsorted or a sorted T cell fraction (not recorded which). The chain is assembled from TRBV4-1 and TRBJ1-4; the D region possibly corresponds to TRBD1 (6 bases align). The sequenced DNA is TGCGCCAGCAGCCGAACAGGGTCAACTAATGAAAAACTGTTTTTT. It encodes CASSRTGSTNEKLFF.